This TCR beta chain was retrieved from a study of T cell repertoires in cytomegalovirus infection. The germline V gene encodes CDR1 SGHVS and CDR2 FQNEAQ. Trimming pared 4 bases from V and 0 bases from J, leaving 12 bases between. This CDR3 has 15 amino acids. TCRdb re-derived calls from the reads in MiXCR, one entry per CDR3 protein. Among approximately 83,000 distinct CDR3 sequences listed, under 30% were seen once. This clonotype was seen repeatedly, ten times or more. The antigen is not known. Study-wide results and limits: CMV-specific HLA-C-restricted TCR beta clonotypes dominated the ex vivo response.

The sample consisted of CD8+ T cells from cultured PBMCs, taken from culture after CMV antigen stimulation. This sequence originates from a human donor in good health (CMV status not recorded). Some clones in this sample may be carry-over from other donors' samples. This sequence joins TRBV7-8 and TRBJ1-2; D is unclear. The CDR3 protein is CASSSGVSPNYGYTF. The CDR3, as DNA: TGTGCCAGCAGCTCCGGCGTGAGCCCTAACTATGGCTACACCTTC.